A single TCR beta chain is shown here with its context. Its antigen remains unknown. This entry is derived from a study of OX40 agonist ivuxolimab in advanced cancers. Overall study results and limits: Those patients achieving a partial response at 0.1-3.0 mg/kg showed among the lowest clonal expansion. On average, CD8+ T cells had more expanded clones than CD4+.

Germline CDR1 SGDLS, CDR2 YYNGEE. This CDR3 is 12 amino acids long. The V and J ends lost 4 bases and 3 bases respectively, with 8 bases between them. Data came from immunoSEQ multiplex PCR; TCRdb stores just in-frame clones and leaves some out. The data contain about 14,000 clones, under 80% of them singletons. The specimen comprised CD4+ or CD8+ T cells sorted from blood, sampled in a trial of the OX40 agonist ivuxolimab. This TCR was sampled from an adult with an advanced solid tumor such as melanoma, head and neck, liver or kidney cancer. The chain couples TRBV9 to TRBJ2-7; unclear D gene. The CDR3: CASSRPDYEQYF. The CDR3 nucleotides read TGTGCCAGCAGCCGACCGGACTACGAGCAGTACTTC.